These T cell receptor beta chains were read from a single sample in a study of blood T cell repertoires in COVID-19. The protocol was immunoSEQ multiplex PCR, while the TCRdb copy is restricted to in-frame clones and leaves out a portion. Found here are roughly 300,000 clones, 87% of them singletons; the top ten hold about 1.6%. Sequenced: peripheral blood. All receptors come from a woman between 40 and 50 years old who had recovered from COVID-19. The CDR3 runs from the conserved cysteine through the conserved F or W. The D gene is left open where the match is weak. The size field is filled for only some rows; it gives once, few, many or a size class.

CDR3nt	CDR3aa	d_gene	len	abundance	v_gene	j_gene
TGCGCCAGCAGCTTGGGTCGGAGCTCCTACGAGCAGTACTTC	CASSLGRSSYEQYF	.	14	.	TRBV5-1	TRBJ2-7
TGTGCCAGCAGACAGTCGGGGGGCTACACCTTC	CASRQSGGYTF	.	11	.	TRBV3-1/TRBV3-2	TRBJ1-2
TGTGCCAGCAGCGTAGCAGGGGGCAATCAGCCCCAGCATTTT	CASSVAGGNQPQHF	.	14	.	TRBV9	TRBJ1-5
TGTGCCACCAGCGGTTACAGGGGGCTAACCTTC	CATSGYRGLTF	TRBD1	11	.	TRBV15	TRBJ1-2
TGCAGTGCTAGTTTGGACAGGGGCTACAATGAGCAGTTCTTC	CSASLDRGYNEQFF	TRBD1	14	.	TRBV20-1	TRBJ2-1
TGCGCCAGCAGCTTGGAAACTAGCCGGCCCTACGAGCAGTACTTC	CASSLETSRPYEQYF	.	15	few	TRBV5-1	TRBJ2-7
TGTGCCAGCAGCTTCTTACAGGGGACCCCTATCTACGAGCAGTACTTC	CASSFLQGTPIYEQYF	TRBD1	16	.	TRBV7-9	TRBJ2-7
TGTGCCAGGTCCTTAGGGGGAGCGGGGGCCCTCCAAGAGACCCAGTACTTC	CARSLGGAGALQETQYF	TRBD2	17	once	TRBV2	TRBJ2-5
TGCGCCAGCAGCCCCGGGACAGGGGCCTACAATGAGCAGTTCTTC	CASSPGTGAYNEQFF	TRBD1	15	.	TRBV5-1	TRBJ2-1
TGCGCCAGCAGCCAAGGGGTCAGACGGGACGAGCAGTACTTC	CASSQGVRRDEQYF	.	14	.	TRBV4-3	TRBJ2-7
TGTGCCAGCAGCTTAGCGTGGTGGGAGAATGGCTACACCTTC	CASSLAWWENGYTF	.	14	once	TRBV7-8	TRBJ1-2
TGCGCCAGCAGCCAAGTTCGCGGGCGGGCGGAGACCCAGTACTTC	CASSQVRGRAETQYF	.	15	.	TRBV4-1	TRBJ2-5
TGCGCCAGCAGCTTGACCGACAGGGGGAGCTCCTACGAGCAGTACTTC	CASSLTDRGSSYEQYF	TRBD1	16	.	TRBV5-1	TRBJ2-7
TGTGCCAGCACCTCCCCGGGGGACTCCTACGAGCAGTACTTC	CASTSPGDSYEQYF	.	14	.	TRBV28	TRBJ2-7
TGTGCCAGCAGCTTAGACGCTAGCGGCGGCACAGATACGCAGTATTTT	CASSLDASGGTDTQYF	TRBD2	16	once	TRBV7-6	TRBJ2-3
TGTGCCAGCAGCCTACAACGGCCAGCCGGGGACACTGAAGCTTTCTTT	CASSLQRPAGDTEAFF	.	16	once	TRBV3-1/TRBV3-2	TRBJ1-1
TGTGCCAGCTCACCGGGGGCCCAGGGAGCCTACCCCCTCCACTTT	CASSPGAQGAYPLHF	.	15	.	TRBV18	TRBJ1-6
TGTGCCACCCATGGGGGGGATGAAGCTTTCTTT	CATHGGDEAFF	.	11	.	TRBV10-3	TRBJ1-1
TGTGCCAGCAGCCGGGAGGCTAGCGGGGGCGGAGAGACCCAGTACTTC	CASSREASGGGETQYF	TRBD2	16	.	TRBV5-4	TRBJ2-5
TGTGCCAGCGATGATCACGGGCAGAAGGGGACCTTC	CASDDHGQKGTF	.	12	once	TRBV3-1/TRBV3-2	TRBJ1-2
TGTGCCACCAGCAGAGGCCGAACGGCCGAGGATCAGCCCCAGCATTTT	CATSRGRTAEDQPQHF	.	16	.	TRBV15	TRBJ1-5
TGCGCCAGCAGCCAAGCCCCAGCGGGGAAGGCAGAGACCCAGTACTTC	CASSQAPAGKAETQYF	TRBD2	16	once	TRBV4-3	TRBJ2-5